This section outlines one T cell receptor (beta chain) sequence together with its context. The antigen remains unidentified. CD45RO/CCR7/CD25/CD127/CD95/CD27 separated CD4+ naive, central memory, regulatory and stem cell-like memory cells by sorting. The data stem from a study of beta chain features in type 1 diabetes. Investigators reverse transcribed all isolated RNA, so they sequenced expressed TCRB transcripts. This table comes from immunoSEQ multiplex PCR, and its TCRdb copy is limited to in-frame clones, with some not included. The sample contains roughly 220,000 clones, more than 15% of which appear only once. The germline CDR1 and CDR2 sequences are MGHRA and YSYEKL. The CDR3 runs 15 residues. Trimming left V 1 base short and J 4 bases short, with 13 bases between. Study-wide results and limits: Relative to healthy donors, patients appeared to have naive, central memory and Treg TCRB repertoires that were more similar. The VDJ junctions of type 1 diabetes patients carried fewer insertions and more deletions. There was a moderate but significant shortening of TCRB CDR3s in all four CD4+ subsets of Type 1 diabetes patients.

The V gene is TRBV4-1, the J gene TRBJ1-2; D gene ambiguous. The clonotype originates from a man aged 30-40 years with type 1 diabetes. The sequenced sample was naive CD4+ T cells from blood. The CDR3 region has the DNA TGCGCCAGCAGCCAAGGTGGGCAGCCAATCTATGGCTACACCTTC. This sequence encodes CASSQGGQPIYGYTF.